Sequencing of this T cell receptor beta chain was carried out in a study of cytotoxic CD8 clonotypes in ibrutinib-treated CLL (TCRdb year 2021). The study in broad terms: In this cohort, around 14 patients were treatment-naive and under 13 were relapsed/refractory, while under 18 had unmutated IGHV. Partial responses were observed in roughly 25 patients and complete responses in 2; after a median follow-up of 68 months, remission was maintained in some 14 patients and progression was observed in about twelve. Response samples were taken after a median of 12 months on treatment, ranging from about 6 to 36 months. Samples averaged about 260,000 productive templates and 94,082 productive rearrangements. Longitudinal samples were available for about 30% of the roughly 86 trial participants. Cryopreserved peripheral blood mononuclear cells were obtained before treatment, at response, and at either sustained remission or disease progression. All remission and progressive disease samples were collected while patients were still receiving ibrutinib. Broader findings and caveats from the paper: Baseline clonality was found to be higher than that of age-matched healthy donors and was strongly correlated with circulating CD8+ T-cell counts. Sampling times were not matched between sustained-remission and progressing patients, and lymph node repertoires were not studied. Public clonotypes were rare and either shrank or stayed stable during treatment, and the rise in clonality at ibrutinib response reflected expansion of private clonotypes. Clonality rose at ibrutinib response, remained stable during sustained remission, and dropped back toward baseline at progression.

Read against the paper, the sample's time point label means: 24 months on ibrutinib. For TCR beta library preparation, roughly 2 micrograms of genomic DNA were isolated from cryopreserved PBMCs. Longitudinal blood samples from CLL patients receiving ibrutinib monotherapy were subjected to high-throughput TCR beta sequencing. The patients were enrolled in a single-center, open-label phase 2 trial of ibrutinib monotherapy. A remark on this clone: Its antigen remains unidentified. No base quality information exists; no much larger clone differs at one position.

A MiSeq instrument was used for deep resolution sequencing, which targeted depths ranging from 1 in 1 million up to 1 in 200,000 T cells, with coverage averaging 10x for each clonotype. TCR beta libraries were generated with the immunoSEQ hsTCRB Kit. As for how the authors treated the data: The data were analyzed with ImmunoSEQ Analyzer and ImmunoSEQ Data Assistant, and V, D and J gene assignments followed IMGT definitions. Clonality, which ranges from 0 to 1, was calculated by subtracting the normalized Shannon entropy of productive rearrangement frequencies from one. Only overrepresented clonotypes making up at least 0.05% of the repertoire of each patient were included in the public clonotype analysis. About a dozen age-matched healthy donor repertoires from immuneACCESS served as clonality controls. TCRdb provides this immuneACCESS table in a form limited to in-frame rearrangements. Some clones are lacking; in checked studies, under half of them reflect an unresolved V gene, and why the rest are absent is not known. V and J calls and clone size are copied from that table; D and trimming were computed from the DNA. The sample has 150,000 or so clones on record, around 85% of them singletons. The leading ten clones occupy roughly 1.9% of the sample.

This clonotype was sampled from a human donor with chronic lymphocytic leukemia. The sample was PBMCs, taken after 24 months of ibrutinib treatment.

The nucleotides are TGTGCCAGCAGCTTAGGACCGACAGCAGGGTCAGGCTACACCTTC. Its protein is CASSLGPTAGSGYTF. The chain is encoded by TRBV11-2 joined to TRBJ1-2; TRBD1 could be the D gene, as 5 bases match. The CDR1 and CDR2 encoded by the germline V gene are SGHAT and FQNNGV. The CDR3 holds 15 amino acids from the cysteine to the phenylalanine. Only the CDR3 portion is preserved as DNA: 45 bases, with reading frame beginning at the first base. Relative to germline, V is 1 base shorter and J is 8 bases shorter, with 17 bases between their ends. Reference TRBV11-2 and TRBJ1-2 genes cover what lies past the CDR3, so the full variable domain is EAGVAQSPRYKIIEKRQSVAFWCNPISGHATLYWYQQILGQGPKLLIQFQNNGVVDDSQLPKDRFSAERLKGVDSTLKIQPAKLEDSAVYLCASSLGPTAGSGYTFGSGTRLTVV.